A single sample is the source of the 7 T cell receptor beta chains below, sequenced in a study of cytomegalovirus exposure and HLA in healthy donors. Amplification used 60 Vbeta primers and 13 Jbeta primers. Using immunoSEQ multiplex PCR, the repertoire was profiled, and TCRdb retains in-frame clones only, with some absent. The table includes about 98,000 clones, over 65% detected once. Sequencing input: PBMCs. All receptors come from a male donor in good health and CMV-seronegative.

This clone was detected a few times. This sequence joins TRBV7-9 and TRBJ2-7; TRBD2 agrees at 8 bases. CDR3 length equals 14 residues. The germline gives CDR1 SEHNR, CDR2 FQNEAQ (reference sequence). The V segment lost 2 bases and the J segment 6 bases; nucleotides outside the gene matches: 6. CDR3 nucleotides: TGTGCCAGCAGCTTACTAGCGGGTCTAGGCGAGCAGTACTTC. It is translated as CASSLLAGLGEQYF. Full variable domain (rest looked up from reference TRBV7-9 and TRBJ2-7): DTGVSQNPRHKITKRGQNVTFRCDPISEHNRLYWYRQTLGQGPEFLTYFQNEAQLEKSRLLSDRFSAERPKGSFSTLEIQRTEQGDSAMYLCASSLLAGLGEQYFGPGTRLTVT.

This clone was seen a handful of times. CDR3 in DNA: TGTGCCAGCAGCTTAGGGCTAAGGGCACTAGCGGGAGGCTACGAGCAGTACTTC. Translating it yields CASSLGLRALAGGYEQYF. The chain has TRBV7-2 and TRBJ2-7; 12 bases agree with TRBD2. Germline V gives CDR1 SGHTA, CDR2 FQGNSA. There are 18 residues in the CDR3. V lost 1 base to trimming and J lost 3 bases; unmatched junction nucleotides: 10.

The V call is TRBV2, the J call TRBJ2-7; 7 bases match TRBD1. CDR3 length equals 14 residues. Unmatched junction bases numbered 5, after V lost 6 bases and J lost 0 bases. Germline V CDR1 and CDR2: SNHLY, FYNNEI. The DNA for the CDR3 is TGTGCCAGCAGGATACAGGGGAGCTCCTACGAGCAGTACTTC. The encoded protein is CASRIQGSSYEQYF.

V usage is TRBV6-1 and J usage is TRBJ1-4, with no clear D. Trimming took off 1 base at V and 8 bases at J, with 14 bases between the two ends. The CDR3 contains 15 residues. The germline V gene has CDR1 MNHNS and CDR2 SASEGT. CDR3 sequence: CASSEGYGIREKLFF. The CDR3, as DNA: TGTGCCAGCAGTGAAGGGTACGGGATCCGCGAAAAACTGTTTTTT.

This clone was recorded once. V usage is TRBV6-1 and J usage is TRBJ2-1; TRBD2 agrees at 10 bases. The CDR3 consists of 14 residues. Germline V gives CDR1 MNHNS, CDR2 SASEGT. The ends lost 5 bases at V and 4 bases at J; junction bases unmatched: 2. The CDR3 DNA sequence: TGTGCCAGCAGTCCTAGCGGGAGTTACAATGAGCAGTTCTTC. This sequence encodes CASSPSGSYNEQFF.

This chain uses TRBV2 with TRBJ1-3; TRBD1 agrees at 9 bases. J was trimmed by 0 bases and V by 6 bases; bases with no gene match: 3. This CDR3 region has 15 residues. Germline CDR1 and CDR2: SNHLY and FYNNEI. This CDR3 reads CASRPTGGSGNTIYF. The CDR3 DNA reads TGTGCCAGCAGGCCGACAGGGGGCTCTGGAAACACCATATATTTT.

The J gene is TRBJ2-2, the V gene TRBV10-3; 7 nucleotides line up with TRBD2. With 0 bases clipped from V and 5 bases from J, the junction kept 3 bases outside the gene matches. The V gene's germline CDR1 is ENHRY and CDR2 SYGVKD. The CDR3 has 15 amino acids. The CDR3 protein is CAISESGGETGELFF. CDR3 nucleotide sequence: TGTGCCATCAGTGAGTCGGGAGGGGAGACCGGGGAGCTGTTTTTT.